These 25 T cell receptor beta chains came from one sample sequenced in a study of spatial heterogeneity in lung cancer. Described time point: blood at routine non-recurrence follow-up after resection. No cells were sorted before sequencing. The whole RNA sequenced was extracted from tumor, nontumor lung or frozen PBMC. Via MiXCR, TCRdb re-called the 5' RACE reads, giving one row per CDR3 protein. The top ten clones hold roughly a fifth of a sample with roughly 26,000 distinct CDR3 sequences, about 6% of them seen once. Material: PBMCs, obtained at follow-up. The receptors were gathered from a male donor with early-stage non-small cell lung cancer.

This clonotype was seen repeatedly, ten times or more. The chain employs TRBV4-3 and TRBJ2-5; D unclear. This CDR3 comprises 16 residues. The V and J ends lost 1 base and 4 bases respectively, with 16 bases between them. CDR1 and CDR2 from the germline V gene are LGHNA and YSLEER. The CDR3, as DNA: TGCGCCAGCAGCCAAGTTAAGAGAGGTTTTTTAGAGACCCAGTACTTC. This encodes CASSQVKRGFLETQYF.

This clonotype was picked up many times. The chain has TRBV24-1 and TRBJ2-1, with D possibly matching TRBD1 (6 bases). The V end lost 4 bases, the J end lost 1 base, and 13 bases lay between the germline ends. CDR3 size: 16 residues. Looked up from germline, CDR1 is KGHDR and CDR2 is SFDVKD. As DNA, the CDR3 is TGTGCCACCAGTGAAACCAGGGGAGCGTCCTACAATGAGCAGTTCTTC. Amino acid sequence: CATSETRGASYNEQFF.

This clonotype was counted at least ten times. The CDR3 DNA is TGCAGCGTTGAAAACTCGGTCGGGTCCTACGAGCAGTACTTC. As protein: CSVENSVGSYEQYF. The V and J genes are TRBV29-1 and TRBJ2-7; D is ambiguous. The CDR3 runs to 14 residues. V was trimmed by 2 bases and J by 1 base, leaving 12 bases between them. CDR1 and CDR2 (germline): SQVTM, ANQGSEA.

The table lists this clonotype with many counts. This chain connects TRBV29-1 to TRBJ2-1; 9 nucleotides match TRBD1. Germline V gives CDR1 SQVTM, CDR2 ANQGSEA. The CDR3 runs 14 residues. J gave up 6 bases and V 8 bases, and 11 bases lay outside the gene matches. CDR3 protein: CSYGDRAIFNEQFF. The DNA for the CDR3 is TGCAGCTACGGGGACAGGGCAATTTTCAATGAGCAGTTCTTC.

This clonotype was seen ten or more times. The genes are TRBV12-3 or TRBV12-4 and TRBJ2-1, with 7 nucleotides matching TRBD2. The CDR3 consists of 16 residues. Trimming removed 5 bases from V and 3 bases from J; junction bases left unmatched: 10. The CDR3 nucleotides read TGTGCCAGCAGTCTCCCCGGGGCGGGGGACTACAATGAGCAGTTCTTC. It specifies CASSLPGAGDYNEQFF.

This clonotype was seen only once. For the CDR3, the DNA is TGTGCCAGCAGCGGGGACCTGAACACTGAAGCTTTCTTT. This sequence encodes CASSGDLNTEAFF. The rearrangement links TRBV7-6 to TRBJ1-1; weak D call: TRBD1 (5 bases). Germline V gives CDR1 SGHVS, CDR2 FNYEAQ. V lost 5 bases and J 0 bases, leaving 7 bases between the germline ends. CDR3 length: 13 residues. The full variable domain, with the rest looked up from reference TRBV7-6 and TRBJ1-1, is GAGVSQSPRYKVTKRGQDVALRCDPISGHVSLYWYRQALGQGPEFLTYFNYEAQQDKSGLPNDRFSAERPEGSISTLTIQRTEQRDSAMYRCASSGDLNTEAFFGQGTRLTVV.

This clonotype appeared many times. The chain combines TRBV21-1 with TRBJ2-1; TRBD1, the D gene given by the table, was not confirmed from the DNA. TRBV21-1 is an annotated pseudogene. The CDR3 extends over 17 amino acids. The chain's CDR3 is CASSKEGCGGAGLRQFF. Written as DNA, the CDR3 is TGTGCCAGCAGCAAAGAAGGGTGCGGGGGCGCCGGTTTACGGCAGTTCTTC.

This clonotype has more than one count but fewer than ten. The V gene is TRBV7-9, the J gene TRBJ2-7, with D perhaps TRBD2 (6 bases). Germline CDR1 and CDR2: SEHNR and FQNEAQ (reference sequence). V shed 1 base and J shed 12 bases, with 16 bases lying between them. The CDR3 totals 13 residues. The CDR3 DNA is TGTGCCAGCAGCTTAGGGGTCGCGGGGCCTTTGTACGTC. This encodes CASSLGVAGPLYV.

A note on this clonotype: A much larger clone sits a single nucleotide away, making a read error possible. CDR3 sequence: CASSQARSSNNEQFF. CDR3 bases: TGTGCCAGCAGCCAAGCACGAAGCTCCAACAATGAGCAGTTCTTC. V and J are TRBV3-1 and TRBJ2-1; D call uncertain. CDR3 length equals 15 residues. The germline gives CDR1 LGHDT, CDR2 YNNKEL (reference sequence).

This clonotype was found a few times. The chain recombines TRBV7-3 with TRBJ2-3; the D gene is possibly TRBD2 (5 bases). The CDR3 loop spans 16 amino acids. Trimming took off 3 bases at V and 1 base at J, with 14 bases between the two ends. Germline V gene sequence: CDR1 SGHTA, CDR2 FQGTGA. The CDR3 loop is CASSFQPGMGTDTQYF. CDR3 coding DNA: TGTGCCAGCAGCTTCCAACCCGGGATGGGCACAGATACGCAGTATTTT.

This rearrangement joins TRBV7-9 to TRBJ1-6; unclear D gene. The CDR3 spans 15 residues. CDR1 SEHNR and CDR2 FQNEAQ come from the germline V gene (reference sequence). V lost 2 bases, J lost 8 bases, and 13 bases lay in between. The CDR3 DNA reads as TGTGCCAGCAGCTTATCAACGGGCGTGGATTCACCCCTCCACTTT. Residues: CASSLSTGVDSPLHF. Full variable domain (rest looked up from reference TRBV7-9 and TRBJ1-6): DTGVSQNPRHKITKRGQNVTFRCDPISEHNRLYWYRQTLGQGPEFLTYFQNEAQLEKSRLLSDRFSAERPKGSFSTLEIQRTEQGDSAMYLCASSLSTGVDSPLHFGNGTRLTVT.

This clonotype was recorded many times. V is TRBV6-1 and J is TRBJ1-1, with D unresolved. Trimming left V 1 base short and J 1 base short, with 4 bases between. The CDR3 contains 13 residues. CDR1 and CDR2 (germline): MNHNS, SASEGT. The chain's CDR3 is CASSEVGNTEAFF. CDR3 sequence (DNA): TGTGCCAGCAGTGAAGTTGGGAACACTGAAGCTTTCTTT.

This clonotype was recorded many times. Here the CDR3 DNA reads TGTGCCAGCAGTCCACCGGGGACAGAGAACAATGAGCAGTTCTTC. Protein sequence: CASSPPGTENNEQFF. The chain employs TRBV4-2 and TRBJ2-1; 7 bases are shared with TRBD1. The CDR3 is made up of 15 amino acids. Unmatched junction bases numbered 10, after V lost 6 bases and J lost 5 bases. Per the germline V gene, CDR1 is LGHNA and CDR2 is YNFKEQ.

This chain uses TRBV29-1 with TRBJ2-3, with D perhaps matching TRBD2 (6 bases). CDR3 length equals 14 residues. Per germline, CDR1 SQVTM and CDR2 ANQGSEA. Trimming stripped 6 bases from V and 0 bases from J, with 13 bases between. The CDR3 region is CSVPRDSSTDTQYF. The CDR3 DNA reads TGCAGCGTGCCCCGGGACTCTAGCACAGATACGCAGTATTTT.

Ten or more counts support this clonotype. The chain employs TRBV5-1 and TRBJ1-1; D is uncertain. CDR3 length: 14 residues. Germline V gene data show CDR1 as SGHRS and CDR2 as YFSETQ. The germline V and J ends were trimmed by 0 bases and 4 bases, with 10 bases remaining between them. CDR3: CASSLAGQPTEAFF. The CDR3 DNA reads TGCGCCAGCAGCTTGGCCGGCCAGCCCACTGAAGCTTTCTTT. The full variable domain, completed using reference TRBV5-1 and TRBJ1-1, is KAGVTQTPRYLIKTRGQQVTLSCSPISGHRSVSWYQQTPGQGLQFLFEYFSETQRNKGNFPGRFSGRQFSNSRSEMNVSTLELGDSALYLCASSLAGQPTEAFFGQGTRLTVV.

This clonotype was seen only a few times. The chain has TRBV2 and TRBJ2-7; D is undetermined. The CDR3 consists of 11 residues. Germline V gene data show CDR1 as SNHLY and CDR2 as FYNNEI. The germline V and J ends were trimmed by 3 bases and 2 bases, with 2 bases remaining between them. This CDR3 reads CASSDPYEQYF. The CDR3 bases are TGTGCCAGCAGTGACCCCTACGAGCAGTACTTC.

At least ten counts were recorded for this clonotype. The CDR3 reads CASSSSTGTLAFF. The CDR3 coding sequence is TGTGCCAGCAGCTCGTCGACAGGGACGCTGGCTTTCTTT. The chain is built from TRBV7-2 and TRBJ1-1; 7 bases are shared with TRBD1. The CDR3 is 13 residues long. Germline trimming cut 4 bases from V and 11 bases from J; bases unmatched to any gene: 10. Germline loops: CDR1 SGHTA, CDR2 FQGNSA. Using reference TRBV7-2 and TRBJ1-1 for the parts outside the CDR3, the full variable domain is GAGVSQSPSNKVTEKGKDVELRCDPISGHTALYWYRQSLGQGLEFLIYFQGNSAPDKSGLPSDRFSAERTGGSVSTLTIQRTQQEDSAVYLCASSSSTGTLAFFGQGTRLTVV.

Many counts were recorded for this clonotype. This chain connects TRBV29-1 to TRBJ2-3, with a tentative D call TRBD2 (5 bases). The V and J ends lost 1 base and 2 bases respectively, with 16 bases between them. This CDR3 spans 16 amino acids. CDR1 and CDR2 (germline): SQVTM, ANQGSEA. CDR3 residues: CSVEVGDGVFTDTQYF. Written as DNA, the CDR3 is TGCAGCGTTGAAGTAGGAGACGGGGTTTTCACAGATACGCAGTATTTT.

This clonotype was recorded at least ten times. The V call is TRBV20-1, the J call TRBJ2-4, with unresolved D. This CDR3 comprises 16 residues. The V gene lost 1 base and the J gene lost 0 bases, with 13 bases spanning the gap. CDR1 is DFQATT, CDR2 SNEGSKA, per germline (reference sequence). CDR3 nucleotide sequence: TGCAGTGCTAGAGGGACCCACTTGATAGCCAAAAACATTCAGTACTTC. Protein sequence: CSARGTHLIAKNIQYF.

This clonotype has ten or more counts. The CDR3 is CASSLGSRGDYTF. Written as DNA, the CDR3 is TGTGCCAGCAGCTTAGGAAGTCGAGGGGACTACACCTTC. The chain joins TRBV7-6 to TRBJ1-2; tentative D call: TRBD1 (5 bases). CDR3 length: 13 residues. V shed 1 base and J shed 10 bases, with 13 bases lying between them. CDR1 is SGHVS, CDR2 FNYEAQ, per germline.

In its sample, this clonotype was seen many times. The chain couples TRBV6-5 to TRBJ1-2, with D maybe TRBD1 (5 bases). Per the germline V gene, CDR1 is MNHEY and CDR2 is SVGAGI. The CDR3 extends over 14 amino acids. V was trimmed by 4 bases and J by 4 bases, leaving 13 bases between them. CDR3 nucleotide sequence: TGTGCCAGCAGTTCGCCGCGGGACGGCTATGGCTACACCTTC. Its protein product is CASSSPRDGYGYTF.

This clonotype was counted ten times or more. The V and J genes are TRBV12-3 or TRBV12-4 and TRBJ2-1, with D uncertain. The V and J ends lost 0 bases and 9 bases respectively, with 3 bases between them. The CDR3 contains 11 residues. Written as DNA, the CDR3 is TGTGCCAGCAGTTTAGCGTTTGAGCAGTTCTTC. Protein sequence: CASSLAFEQFF.

This clonotype has a count of ten or more. This rearrangement joins TRBV7-3 to TRBJ2-5, with no clear D. Trimming shortened V by 5 bases and J by 5 bases, and 12 bases separated the two germline ends. This CDR3 comprises 13 residues. The germline gives CDR1 SGHTA, CDR2 FQGTGA. For the CDR3, the DNA is TGTGCCAGCAGCCCCGGCCCCCTTGAGACCCAGTACTTC. Encoded protein: CASSPGPLETQYF.

The chain is built from TRBV18 and TRBJ1-1; the D is unclear. V gave up 2 bases and J gave up 1 base, with 14 bases separating them. This CDR3 contains 16 residues. Germline V gene lookup returns CDR1 KGHSH and CDR2 LQKENI. For the CDR3, the DNA is TGTGCCAGCTCACCATTTATGTCGCCGAAGAACACTGAAGCTTTCTTT. It specifies CASSPFMSPKNTEAFF.

This clonotype turned up a few times. The CDR3 DNA reads as TGTGCTAGTGCCCAGGACAGGGCCTCCTACAATGAGCAGTTCTTC. The encoded protein is CASAQDRASYNEQFF. V usage is TRBV12-5 and J usage is TRBJ2-1; 8 bases line up with TRBD1. Per the germline V gene, CDR1 is LGHNT and CDR2 is FRNRAP. The trim removed 7 bases at V and 0 bases at J, leaving 5 bases unmatched. This CDR3 spans 15 amino acids.